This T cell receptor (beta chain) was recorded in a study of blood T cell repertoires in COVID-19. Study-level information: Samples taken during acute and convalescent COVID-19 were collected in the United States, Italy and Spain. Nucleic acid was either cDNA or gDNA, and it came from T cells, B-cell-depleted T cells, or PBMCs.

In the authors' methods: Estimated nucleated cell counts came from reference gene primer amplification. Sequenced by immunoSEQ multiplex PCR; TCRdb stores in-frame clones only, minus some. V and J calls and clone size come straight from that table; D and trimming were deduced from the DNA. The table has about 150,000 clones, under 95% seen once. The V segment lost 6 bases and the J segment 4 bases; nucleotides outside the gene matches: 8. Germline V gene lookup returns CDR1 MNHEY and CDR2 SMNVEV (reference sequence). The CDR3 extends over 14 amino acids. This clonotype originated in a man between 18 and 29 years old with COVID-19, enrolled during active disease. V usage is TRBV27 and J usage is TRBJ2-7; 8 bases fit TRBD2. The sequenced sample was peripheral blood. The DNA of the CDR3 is TGTGCCAGCAGCCATAGCGGGACCTTGTACGAGCAGTACTTC. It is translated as CASSHSGTLYEQYF.